Each of the 10 T cell receptor beta chains below was sequenced from the same sample in a study of T cell repertoires in cytomegalovirus infection. Their cognate antigens are unknown. TCRdb ran MiXCR on the reads and lists one entry per CDR3 protein. The data contain 570,000 or so distinct CDR3 sequences, approximately 40% of them singletons. Sequencing used cultured PBMCs, obtained from culture after CMV antigen stimulation. The receptors were sampled from a human donor in good health (CMV status not recorded). Some clones in this sample may be carry-over from other donors' samples.

This sequence joins TRBV7-8 and TRBJ1-5; perhaps TRBD1 as D (5 bases). V lost 1 base, J lost 7 bases, and 14 bases lay in between. The CDR3 is 15 residues long. Germline CDR1 SGHVS, CDR2 FQNEAQ. CDR3 in DNA: TGTGCCAGCAGCTTAGTAGGGGTCGCGGGCCAGCCCCAGCATTTT. Amino acid sequence: CASSLVGVAGQPQHF.

The CDR3 sequence is CASSRTSGSTNEQFF. As DNA, the CDR3 is TGTGCCAGCAGCCGTACTAGCGGGAGTACCAATGAGCAGTTCTTC. This chain links TRBV12-3 or TRBV12-4 with TRBJ2-1; 11 bases match TRBD2. The CDR3 totals 15 residues. V gave up 6 bases and J gave up 6 bases; unmatched junction bases: 7.

The chain recombines TRBV7-8 with TRBJ1-2; 8 bases fit TRBD1. J gave up 2 bases and V 5 bases, and 4 bases lay outside the gene matches. This CDR3 has 14 residues. Germline V gives CDR1 SGHVS, CDR2 FQNEAQ. CDR3 in DNA: TGTGCCAGCAGCGTCGGGACAGGAAACTATGGCTACACCTTC. Translated, it gives CASSVGTGNYGYTF.

The chain couples TRBV5-6 to TRBJ2-2; D remains unclear. Germline CDR1 is SGHDT and CDR2 is YYEEEE. The CDR3 consists of 15 residues. Trimming removed 0 bases from V and 3 bases from J, with 9 bases in between. Here the CDR3 DNA reads TGTGCCAGCAGCTTGGGTCCCTGGTACACCGGGGAGCTGTTTTTT. Amino acid sequence: CASSLGPWYTGELFF.

This clonotype turned up a few times. V is TRBV6-2 or TRBV6-3 and J is TRBJ2-7; D is unclear. This CDR3 is 14 amino acids long. CDR1 and CDR2 from the germline V gene are MNHEY and SVGEGT. Trimming cost V 5 bases and J 0 bases, with 11 bases left between them. CDR3 sequence (DNA): TGTGCCAGCAGTCGTTTAGGGCACTCCTACGAGCAGTACTTC. Its translation is CASSRLGHSYEQYF.

The genes are TRBV6-1 and TRBJ2-1; 9 nucleotides align to TRBD1. J was trimmed by 7 bases and V by 7 bases; bases with no gene match: 2. The CDR3 runs to 12 residues. Germline V gene data show CDR1 as MNHNS and CDR2 as SASEGT. CDR3 region: CASMGQGNEQFF. CDR3 DNA: TGTGCCAGCATGGGACAGGGAAATGAGCAGTTCTTC.

This clonotype was counted between two and nine times. V is TRBV4-2 and J is TRBJ1-1, with 7 bases lining up with TRBD1. CDR1 is LGHNA and CDR2 is YNFKEQ in the germline V gene. The V gene end was trimmed by 5 bases and the J gene end by 1 base; junction bases not matched to a gene: 7. This CDR3 contains 15 residues. The DNA of the CDR3 is TGTGCCAGCAGCTACTCGGACAGGCGGAACACTGAAGCTTTCTTT. It specifies CASSYSDRRNTEAFF.

The chain links TRBV7-2 to TRBJ1-1, with D possibly matching TRBD1 (5 bases). The germline V and J ends were trimmed by 6 bases and 0 bases, with 14 bases remaining between them. The germline V gene has CDR1 SGHTA and CDR2 FQGNSA. The CDR3 covers 15 residues. The CDR3 region has the DNA TGTGCCAGCAGGGGGACTGTCAGCATGAACACTGAAGCTTTCTTT. This sequence encodes CASRGTVSMNTEAFF.

This clonotype was seen many times. The chain couples TRBV7-6 to TRBJ2-2; a possible D gene is TRBD1 (5 bases). This CDR3 spans 15 amino acids. The V end lost 2 bases, the J end lost 4 bases, and 11 bases lay between the germline ends. CDR1 SGHVS and CDR2 FNYEAQ come from the germline V gene. CDR3 in amino acids: CASSLLQGSTGELFF. The CDR3 nucleotides are TGTGCCAGCAGCTTACTCCAGGGATCCACCGGGGAGCTGTTTTTT.

Here the CDR3 DNA reads TGTGCCATCACCGACAGGGTACAAGGGGATACGCAGTATTTT. Protein product: CAITDRVQGDTQYF. The chain couples TRBV10-3 to TRBJ2-3; TRBD1 matches at 7 bases. Germline CDR1 ENHRY, CDR2 SYGVKD. The CDR3 totals 14 residues. Trimming cost V 7 bases and J 6 bases; bases outside gene matches: 10.